A single sample gave rise to the 10 T cell receptor beta chains below, sequenced in a study of T cell repertoires in cytomegalovirus infection. These TCRs are of unknown antigen specificity. TCRdb re-called the reads with MiXCR, one entry per CDR3 protein. The sample records approximately 590,000 distinct CDR3 sequences, just under 40% being singletons. The specimen was cultured PBMCs, collected from culture after CMV antigen stimulation. These receptors came from a human donor in good health (CMV status not recorded). Some clones in this sample may be carry-over from other donors' samples.

A few counts support this clonotype. This chain uses TRBV7-9 with TRBJ1-5; TRBD1 might be the D (5 bases). The germline CDR1 and CDR2 sequences are SEHNR and FQNEAQ (reference sequence). This CDR3 spans 14 amino acids. The ends were cut back, 3 bases at V and 3 bases at J, with 9 bases in the middle. CDR3: CASSLQGDNQPQHF. CDR3 in DNA: TGTGCCAGCAGCTTGCAAGGGGACAATCAGCCCCAGCATTTT.

The V gene is TRBV27, the J gene TRBJ1-1; D is unresolved. Germline V gene lookup returns CDR1 MNHEY and CDR2 SMNVEV (reference sequence). Trimming took off 3 bases at V and 7 bases at J, with 15 bases between the two ends. This CDR3 is built from 14 residues. The CDR3 DNA follows: TGTGCCAGCAGTTTGGGTCCTACAGTTATTGAAGCTTTCTTT. Its translation is CASSLGPTVIEAFF.

The chain couples TRBV6-1 to TRBJ2-7; 14 bases align to TRBD2. Germline CDR1 MNHNS, CDR2 SASEGT. The V gene end was trimmed by 6 bases and the J gene end by 5 bases; junction bases not matched to a gene: 6. The CDR3 length is 15 residues. CDR3 residues: CASSQPGLAGDEQYF. The CDR3 nucleotides read TGTGCCAGCAGCCAACCGGGACTAGCGGGAGACGAGCAGTACTTC.

V is TRBV27 and J is TRBJ2-1; D gene uncertain. The CDR3 runs 15 residues. The V end lost 3 bases, the J end lost 3 bases, and 12 bases lay between the germline ends. Looked up from germline, CDR1 is MNHEY and CDR2 is SMNVEV (reference sequence). The CDR3 here is CASSFGPRSYNEQFF. CDR3 DNA: TGTGCCAGCAGTTTTGGCCCTCGGAGCTACAATGAGCAGTTCTTC.

This clonotype was recorded many times. The V call is TRBV7-2, the J call TRBJ2-1, with TRBD2 identical over 10 bases. Germline-derived CDR1 and CDR2 are SGHTA and FQGNSA. After removal of 6 bases from V and 11 bases from J, the junction contained 4 bases not matched to a gene. The CDR3 consists of 12 residues. CDR3 loop: CASSSSGGKQFF. CDR3 nucleotides: TGTGCCAGCAGTAGTAGCGGGGGGAAGCAGTTCTTC.

The chain recombines TRBV20-1 with TRBJ1-5; the D gene is possibly TRBD1 (5 bases). Deletions cut 0 bases from V and 9 bases from J, with 18 bases between. CDR1 and CDR2 from the germline V gene are DFQATT and SNEGSKA (reference sequence). This CDR3 is 15 amino acids long. CDR3 DNA sequence: TGCAGTGCTAGAGATCTTTCTTCAGGGTTTGGGCCCCAGCATTTT. It is translated as CSARDLSSGFGPQHF.

J is TRBJ2-2 and V is TRBV5-1; 11 bases are a match to TRBD2. Looked up from germline, CDR1 is SGHRS and CDR2 is YFSETQ. CDR3 size: 17 residues. J gave up 4 bases and V 4 bases, and 9 bases lay outside the gene matches. The CDR3 region is CASSPRTSGYPTGELFF. CDR3 in DNA: TGCGCCAGCAGCCCCCGGACTAGCGGGTACCCCACCGGGGAGCTGTTTTTT.

J is TRBJ2-1 and V is TRBV18; perhaps TRBD2 as D (5 bases). This CDR3 has 15 residues. V gave up 3 bases and J gave up 0 bases, with 9 bases separating them. CDR1 and CDR2 (germline): KGHSH, LQKENI. Written as DNA, the CDR3 is TGTGCCAGCTCACCGGACTTGCGCTCCTACAATGAGCAGTTCTTC. Protein sequence: CASSPDLRSYNEQFF.

V usage is TRBV15 and J usage is TRBJ2-1, with 9 bases aligning to TRBD2. Per the germline V gene, CDR1 is LNHNV and CDR2 is YYDKDF (reference sequence). This CDR3 region has 16 residues. J lost 3 bases, V lost 1 base, and 4 bases had no gene match. DNA of the CDR3: TGTGCCACCAGCAGAGTACCAGCGGGGGGCTACAATGAGCAGTTCTTC. Protein sequence: CATSRVPAGGYNEQFF.

This clonotype was detected a few times. This chain uses TRBV11-3 with TRBJ2-1; D may be TRBD1 or TRBD2 (6 bases each). Between the trimmed V and J ends, which lost 6 bases and 4 bases, there was a span of 16 bases. The germline V gene has CDR1 SGHNT and CDR2 YENEEA. CDR3 length equals 15 residues. The chain's CDR3 is CASSEGGLKYNEQFF. The DNA for the CDR3 is TGTGCCAGCAGTGAGGGGGGACTTAAGTACAATGAGCAGTTCTTC.